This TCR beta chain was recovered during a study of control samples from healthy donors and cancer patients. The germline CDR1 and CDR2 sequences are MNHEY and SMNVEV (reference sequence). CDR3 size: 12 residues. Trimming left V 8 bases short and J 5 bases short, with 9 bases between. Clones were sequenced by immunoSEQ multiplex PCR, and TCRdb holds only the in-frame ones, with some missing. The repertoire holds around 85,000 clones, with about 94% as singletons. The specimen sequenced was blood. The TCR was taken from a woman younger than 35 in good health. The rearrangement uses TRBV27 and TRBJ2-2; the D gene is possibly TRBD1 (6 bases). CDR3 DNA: TGTGCCAGCGGGGGCCCTACCGGGGAGCTGTTTTTT. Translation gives CASGGPTGELFF.